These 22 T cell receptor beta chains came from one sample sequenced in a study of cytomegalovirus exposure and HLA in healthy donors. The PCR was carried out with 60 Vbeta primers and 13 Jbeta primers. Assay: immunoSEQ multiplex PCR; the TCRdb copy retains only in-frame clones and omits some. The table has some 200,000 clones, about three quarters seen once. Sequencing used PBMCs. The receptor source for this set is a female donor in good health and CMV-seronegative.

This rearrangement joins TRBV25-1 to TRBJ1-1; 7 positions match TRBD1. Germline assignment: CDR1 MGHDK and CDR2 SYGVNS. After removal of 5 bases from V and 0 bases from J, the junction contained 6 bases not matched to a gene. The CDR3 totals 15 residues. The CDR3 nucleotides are TGTGCCAGCAGTAGAGCAGGGGGGATGAACACTGAAGCTTTCTTT. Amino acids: CASSRAGGMNTEAFF.

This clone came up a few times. The CDR3 coding sequence is TGTGCCAGCAGCTTGGTAGGGGCGAACACTGAAGCTTTCTTT. The encoded protein is CASSLVGANTEAFF. The rearrangement uses TRBV7-9 and TRBJ1-1, with a weak D call TRBD1 (5 bases). This CDR3 spans 14 amino acids. Looked up from germline, CDR1 is SEHNR and CDR2 is FQNEAQ (reference sequence). The V end lost 3 bases, the J end lost 1 base, and 9 bases lay between the germline ends.

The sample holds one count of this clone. The CDR3 sequence: CASRPWGQRPEAFF. CDR3 bases: TGTGCCAGCAGACCGTGGGGACAAAGGCCTGAAGCTTTCTTT. The chain joins TRBV6-5 to TRBJ1-1, with D tentatively TRBD1 (6 bases). Trimming cost V 6 bases and J 6 bases, with 17 bases left between them. This CDR3 is 14 amino acids long. The germline V gene encodes CDR1 MNHEY and CDR2 SVGAGI.

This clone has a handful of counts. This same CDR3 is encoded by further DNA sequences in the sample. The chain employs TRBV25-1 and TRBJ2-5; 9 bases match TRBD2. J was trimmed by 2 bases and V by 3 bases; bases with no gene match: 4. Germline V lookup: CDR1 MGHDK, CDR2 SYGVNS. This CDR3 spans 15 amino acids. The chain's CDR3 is CASSEGTSGQETQYF. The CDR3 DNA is TGTGCCAGCAGTGAGGGTACTAGCGGGCAAGAGACCCAGTACTTC.

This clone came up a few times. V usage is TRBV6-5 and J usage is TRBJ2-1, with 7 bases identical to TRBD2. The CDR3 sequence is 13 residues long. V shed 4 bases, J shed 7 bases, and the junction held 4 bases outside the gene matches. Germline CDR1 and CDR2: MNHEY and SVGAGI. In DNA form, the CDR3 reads TGTGCCAGCAGTTTTAGCGGGCCTAATGAGCAGTTCTTC. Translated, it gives CASSFSGPNEQFF.

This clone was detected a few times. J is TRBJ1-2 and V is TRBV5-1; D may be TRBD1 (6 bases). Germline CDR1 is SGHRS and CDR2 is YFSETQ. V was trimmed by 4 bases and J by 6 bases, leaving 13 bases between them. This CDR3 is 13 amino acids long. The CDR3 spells CASSVQGGDGYTF. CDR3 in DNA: TGCGCCAGCAGCGTACAGGGTGGTGATGGCTACACCTTC.

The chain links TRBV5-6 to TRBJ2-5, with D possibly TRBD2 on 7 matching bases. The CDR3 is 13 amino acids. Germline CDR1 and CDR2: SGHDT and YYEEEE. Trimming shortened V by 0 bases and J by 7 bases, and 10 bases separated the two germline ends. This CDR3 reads CASSLAGEGTQYF. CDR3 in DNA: TGTGCCAGCAGCTTGGCAGGGGAGGGGACCCAGTACTTC.

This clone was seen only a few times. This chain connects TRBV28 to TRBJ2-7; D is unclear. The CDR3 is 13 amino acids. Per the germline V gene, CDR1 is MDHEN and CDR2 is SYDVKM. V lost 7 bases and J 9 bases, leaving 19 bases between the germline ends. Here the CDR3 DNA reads TGTGCCAGCACCATCCTAAACGCGGAAGGGCAGTACTTC. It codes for CASTILNAEGQYF.

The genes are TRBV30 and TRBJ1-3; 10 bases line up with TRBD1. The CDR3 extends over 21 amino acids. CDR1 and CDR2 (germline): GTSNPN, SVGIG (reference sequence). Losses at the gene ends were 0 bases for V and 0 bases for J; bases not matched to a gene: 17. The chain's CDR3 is CAWSVTRTGGEGSLSGNTIYF. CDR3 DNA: TGTGCCTGGAGTGTAACCCGGACAGGGGGAGAAGGATCTCTCTCTGGAAACACCATATATTTT. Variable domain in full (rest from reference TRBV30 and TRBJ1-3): SQTIHQWPATLVQPVGSPLSLECTVEGTSNPNLYWYRQAAGRGLQLLFYSVGIGQISSEVPQNLSASRPQDRQFILSSKKLLLSDSGFYLCAWSVTRTGGEGSLSGNTIYFGEGSWLTVV.

CDR3 DNA: TGTGCCAGCAGCCCCCGGACTCTTTACAATGAGCAGTTCTTC. Translating gives CASSPRTLYNEQFF. This chain uses TRBV9 with TRBJ2-1; D perhaps matches TRBD2 (5 bases). In germline, CDR1 is SGDLS, CDR2 YYNGEE. Trimming shortened V by 4 bases and J by 4 bases, and 12 bases separated the two germline ends. The CDR3 has 14 residues.

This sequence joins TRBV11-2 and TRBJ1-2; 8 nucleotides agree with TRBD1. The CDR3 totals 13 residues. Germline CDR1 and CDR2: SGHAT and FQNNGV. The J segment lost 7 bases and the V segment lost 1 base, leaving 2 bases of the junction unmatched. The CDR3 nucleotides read TGTGCCAGCAGCTTAGCCACAGGGGGTGGCTACACCTTC. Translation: CASSLATGGGYTF. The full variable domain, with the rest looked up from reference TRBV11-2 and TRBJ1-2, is EAGVAQSPRYKIIEKRQSVAFWCNPISGHATLYWYQQILGQGPKLLIQFQNNGVVDDSQLPKDRFSAERLKGVDSTLKIQPAKLEDSAVYLCASSLATGGGYTFGSGTRLTVV.

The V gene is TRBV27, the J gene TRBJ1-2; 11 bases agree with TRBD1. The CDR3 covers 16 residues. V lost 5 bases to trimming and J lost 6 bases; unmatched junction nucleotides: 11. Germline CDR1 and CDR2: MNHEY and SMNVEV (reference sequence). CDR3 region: CASSPFQVDRGHGYTF. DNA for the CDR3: TGTGCCAGCAGTCCCTTCCAAGTGGACAGGGGGCATGGCTACACCTTC.

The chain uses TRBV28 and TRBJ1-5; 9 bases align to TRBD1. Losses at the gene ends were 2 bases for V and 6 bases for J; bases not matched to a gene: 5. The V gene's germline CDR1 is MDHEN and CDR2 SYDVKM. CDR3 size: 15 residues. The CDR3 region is CASSLAGQGFQPQHF. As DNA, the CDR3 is TGTGCCAGCAGTTTAGCGGGACAGGGTTTTCAGCCCCAGCATTTT.

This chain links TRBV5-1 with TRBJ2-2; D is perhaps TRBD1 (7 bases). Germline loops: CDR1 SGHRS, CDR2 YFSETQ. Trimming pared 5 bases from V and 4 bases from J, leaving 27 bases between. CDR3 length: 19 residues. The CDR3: CASRRAPGDSGGLTGELFF. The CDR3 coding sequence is TGCGCCAGCAGAAGAGCGCCAGGGGACAGTGGGGGGCTCACCGGGGAGCTGTTTTTT.

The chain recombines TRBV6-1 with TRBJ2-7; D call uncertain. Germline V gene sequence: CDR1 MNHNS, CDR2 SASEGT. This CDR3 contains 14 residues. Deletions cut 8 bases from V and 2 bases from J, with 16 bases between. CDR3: CASDPRGPTYEQYF. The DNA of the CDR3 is TGTGCCAGCGACCCTCGTGGGCCAACCTACGAGCAGTACTTC.

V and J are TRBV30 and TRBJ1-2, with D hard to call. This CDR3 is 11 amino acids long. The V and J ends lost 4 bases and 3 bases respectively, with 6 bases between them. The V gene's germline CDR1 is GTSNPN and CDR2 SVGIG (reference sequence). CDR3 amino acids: CAWNRDYGYTF. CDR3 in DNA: TGTGCCTGGAACCGGGACTATGGCTACACCTTC.

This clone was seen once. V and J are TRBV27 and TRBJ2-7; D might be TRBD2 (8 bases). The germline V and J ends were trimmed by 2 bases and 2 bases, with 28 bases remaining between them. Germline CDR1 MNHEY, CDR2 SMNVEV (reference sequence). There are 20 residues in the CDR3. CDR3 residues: CASSLRTLLAGRGIPYEQYF. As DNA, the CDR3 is TGTGCCAGCAGTTTAAGAACCCTCCTAGCGGGCAGGGGGATTCCCTACGAGCAGTACTTC.

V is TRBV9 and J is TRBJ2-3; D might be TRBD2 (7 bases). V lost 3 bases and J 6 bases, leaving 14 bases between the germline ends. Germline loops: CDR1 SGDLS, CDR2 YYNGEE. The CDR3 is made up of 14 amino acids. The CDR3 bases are TGTGCCAGCAGCGGCCGGGGGGCGGGGGATACGCAGTATTTT. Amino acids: CASSGRGAGDTQYF. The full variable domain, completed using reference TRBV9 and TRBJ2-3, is DSGVTQTPKHLITATGQRVTLRCSPRSGDLSVYWYQQSLDQGLQFLIQYYNGEERAKGNILERFSAQQFPDLHSELNLSSLELGDSALYFCASSGRGAGDTQYFGPGTRLTVL.

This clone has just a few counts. The CDR3 nucleotides are TGTGCCATCAGTGACCCCGGGGGGGGCAAGACCTACGAGCAGTACTTC. Protein: CAISDPGGGKTYEQYF. The V and J genes are TRBV10-3 and TRBJ2-7, with 8 positions matching TRBD2. Germline V gene data show CDR1 as ENHRY and CDR2 as SYGVKD. There are 16 residues in the CDR3. The ends lost 3 bases at V and 2 bases at J; junction bases unmatched: 9.

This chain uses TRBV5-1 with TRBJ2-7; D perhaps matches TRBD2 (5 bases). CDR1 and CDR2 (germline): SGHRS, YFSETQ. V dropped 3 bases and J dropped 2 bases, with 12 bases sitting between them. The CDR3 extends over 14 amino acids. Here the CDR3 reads CASSSFDGAYEQYF. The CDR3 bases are TGCGCCAGCAGCTCGTTCGACGGGGCCTACGAGCAGTACTTC. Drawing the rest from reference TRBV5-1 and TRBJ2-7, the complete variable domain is KAGVTQTPRYLIKTRGQQVTLSCSPISGHRSVSWYQQTPGQGLQFLFEYFSETQRNKGNFPGRFSGRQFSNSRSEMNVSTLELGDSALYLCASSSFDGAYEQYFGPGTRLTVT.

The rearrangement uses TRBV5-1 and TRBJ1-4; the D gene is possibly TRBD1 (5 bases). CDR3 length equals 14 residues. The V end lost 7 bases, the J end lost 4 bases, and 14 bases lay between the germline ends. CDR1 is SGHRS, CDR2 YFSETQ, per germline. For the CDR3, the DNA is TGCGCCAGCCGAAATCAGGGCATTAATGAAAAACTGTTTTTT. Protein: CASRNQGINEKLFF.

The CDR3 spells CASSLKGDRRWEYGYTF. The CDR3, as DNA: TGTGCCAGCAGCTTAAAGGGGGACAGACGATGGGAGTATGGCTACACCTTC. V gene TRBV7-9 combines with J gene TRBJ1-2, with 7 bases lining up with TRBD1. CDR3 size: 17 residues. CDR1 and CDR2 from the germline V gene are SEHNR and FQNEAQ (reference sequence). The V segment lost 2 bases and the J segment 5 bases; nucleotides outside the gene matches: 14.